The entry below gives a single T cell receptor beta chain sequence along with its context. Its specific antigen is unknown. The record has no base qualities; no much larger clone is one base away. The treatment or condition label for this specimen denotes: roughly nine-day PBMC culture with coronavirus spike peptide pools or control peptides (ViraFEST assay). The ViraFEST assay was used in the study, in which antigen-specific T cells were expanded with peptide pools and expanded clonotypes were subsequently identified by TCR sequencing. The convalescent patients' positive SARS-CoV-2 PCR tests fell between March and December 2020, which was before the Alpha, Beta and Delta variants emerged in the United States. More than 1.5 million PBMCs per well were cultured in IMDM with approximately 5% human AB serum and approximately 9.8 IU/ml IL-2, plus 10 ug/ml peptide pools. On days 3 and 7, half of the culture medium was replaced with fresh IL-2-containing medium. After about 11 days of culture, CD4+ T cells were isolated by negative selection using the EasySep CD4+ T cell isolation kit. Ficoll-Paque Plus gradient centrifugation was used to isolate PBMCs from whole blood, and the isolated PBMCs were then either used fresh or cryopreserved at -140C. Each culture condition was generally run in triplicate wells.

Receptors were amplified or captured by PCR. DNA from cultured CD4+ T cells underwent TCR sequencing with the Oncomine TCR Beta short-read assay at the Johns Hopkins FTIC core. The QIAamp micro DNA kit was used to extract genomic DNA from the cultured CD4+ T cells. Oncomine TCR Beta libraries made from cultured CD4+ T cells were pooled using unique dual indexes and sequenced on an Illumina iSeq 100. For the original study's pipeline: Non-productive sequences were removed, and CDR3s not starting with C, not ending with F or W, or shorter than 7 amino acids were discarded. The MANAFEST web application identified antigen-specific clonotypes by comparing peptide-stimulated wells against reference wells and other culture wells. To be called positive, a clone needed an FDR below 0.05, an odds ratio above 5, and a productive frequency above 0.1% in at least two of three replicate wells. Cross-reactive clonotypes were defined as significantly expanded in both SARS-CoV-2 spike wells and at least one common cold coronavirus spike condition. CDR3 homology was assessed with Levenshtein distances (stringdist) and unrooted phylogenetic trees (ape) in R version 3.6.1. TCRdb reprocessing: public reads trimmed at Q25 with fastp, clones called with MiXCR, in-frame beta chains kept. Records with the same CDR3 protein are collapsed into one entry carrying the most frequent genes and DNA. The V and J calls were not made by the authors but by TCRdb's processing. The sample has about 21,000 distinct CDR3 sequences on record, about 44% of them singletons. Of the sample, approximately 24% is held by the ten largest clones.

The germline V gene supplies CDR1 SGHTA and CDR2 FQGNSA. Spanning cysteine to phenylalanine, the CDR3 consists of 16 amino acids. The sequence is cut down to CDR3 DNA, 48 bases in frame from base 1. V is shortened by 2 bases, J by 0 bases, and the region joining them spans 10 bases. This sample was taken from a study of vaccination and CD4 T cells after COVID-19 (dated by TCRdb to the early 2020s). About the study as a whole: Every convalescent patient had a positive nasal swab PCR test for SARS-CoV-2, with mild disease in 8 to 10 patients and severe disease in one. Six males and four females were included in the convalescent cohort, with two Hispanic individuals, seven Caucasians, two Asians and one multiracial person represented. Participants got two doses of the Pfizer-BioNTech BNT162b2 vaccine (n=8) or two doses of the Moderna mRNA-1273 vaccine (n=2). Post-COVID blood samples from convalescent patients were collected a median of roughly 100 days after diagnosis, with a range of 35 to 161 days. Post-vaccine blood samples were obtained a median of approximately 74 days after the second vaccine dose, with a range of about 12 to 241 days. For stimulating the cultures, overlapping spike peptide pools were used, derived from SARS-CoV-2 as well as from the common cold coronaviruses HCoV-NL63, HCoV-OC43 and HCoV-229E. As controls, cultures received a CEFX viral epitope pool (the positive control), an HIV-1 Nef peptide pool (the negative control), or no peptide at all. The spike-specific CD4+ TCR repertoire was compared before and after mRNA vaccination in nine to ten COVID-19 convalescent patients and a handful of infection-naive healthy vaccine recipients. Beyond this particular receptor, the publication reports: In convalescent patients, a median approximately 90% of post-vaccine SARS-CoV-2-reactive clones were detected only after vaccination, suggesting vaccine-specific priming. Of the vaccine-specific clones found in convalescent patients, nearly all (304 of 307) were mono-reactive for SARS-CoV-2 spike instead of being cross-reactive with common cold coronaviruses. The study included relatively few convalescent patients and did not analyze early timepoints after natural infection. An increase in the median number of SARS-CoV-2-reactive clonotypes from roughly 20 after infection to about 39 after vaccination was observed, but the change was not found to be significant.

This sequence originates from a human donor who had recovered from COVID-19. The input for sequencing was CD4+ T cells from blood, cultured in vitro, taken before SARS-CoV-2 vaccination. Here the chain combines TRBV7-2 and TRBJ2-2, and possibly TRBD1, on 5 matching bases. The CDR3 is CASSLNRFANTGELFF. The DNA sequence is given as TGTGCCAGCAGCTTAAACAGGTTCGCGAACACCGGGGAGCTGTTTTTT.